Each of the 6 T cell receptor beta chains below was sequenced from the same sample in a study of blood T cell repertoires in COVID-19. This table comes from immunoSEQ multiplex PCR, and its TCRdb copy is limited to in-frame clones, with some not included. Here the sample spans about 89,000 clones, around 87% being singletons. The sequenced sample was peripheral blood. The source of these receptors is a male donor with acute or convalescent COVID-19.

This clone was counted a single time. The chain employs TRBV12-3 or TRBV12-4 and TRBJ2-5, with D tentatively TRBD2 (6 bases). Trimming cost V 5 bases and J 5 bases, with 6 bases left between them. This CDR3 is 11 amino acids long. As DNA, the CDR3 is TGTGCCAGCAGTCGGGGGGAGACCCAGTACTTC. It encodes CASSRGETQYF.

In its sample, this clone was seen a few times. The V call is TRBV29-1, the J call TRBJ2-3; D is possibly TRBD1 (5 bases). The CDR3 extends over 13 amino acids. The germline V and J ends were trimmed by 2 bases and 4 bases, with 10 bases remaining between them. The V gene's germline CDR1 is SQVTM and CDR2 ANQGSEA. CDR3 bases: TGCAGCGTTGAAAGACAGAGGCCAGATACGCAGTATTTT. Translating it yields CSVERQRPDTQYF.

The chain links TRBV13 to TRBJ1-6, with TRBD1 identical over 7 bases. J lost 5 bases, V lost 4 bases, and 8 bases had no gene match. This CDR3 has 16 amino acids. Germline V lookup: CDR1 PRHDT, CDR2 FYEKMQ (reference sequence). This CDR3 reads CASSSRGQVNNSPLHF. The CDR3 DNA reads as TGTGCCAGCAGCTCGCGAGGACAGGTGAATAATTCACCCCTCCACTTT. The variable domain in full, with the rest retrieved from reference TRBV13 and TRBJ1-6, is AAGVIQSPRHLIKEKRETATLKCYPIPRHDTVYWYQQGPGQDPQFLISFYEKMQSDKGSIPDRFSAQQFSDYHSELNMSSLELGDSALYFCASSSRGQVNNSPLHFGNGTRLTVT.

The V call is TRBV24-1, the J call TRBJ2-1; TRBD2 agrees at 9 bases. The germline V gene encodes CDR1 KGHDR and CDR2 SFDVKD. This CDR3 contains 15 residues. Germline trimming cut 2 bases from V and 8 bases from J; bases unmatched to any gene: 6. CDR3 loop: CATSDWAGGPDEQFF. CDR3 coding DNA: TGTGCCACCAGTGATTGGGCGGGGGGGCCCGATGAGCAGTTCTTC.

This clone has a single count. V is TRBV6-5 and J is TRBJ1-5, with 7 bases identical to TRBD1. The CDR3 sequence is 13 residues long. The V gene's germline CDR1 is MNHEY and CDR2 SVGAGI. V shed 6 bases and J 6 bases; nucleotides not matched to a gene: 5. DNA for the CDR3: TGTGCCAGCAGCTTACAGGGGCTTCAGCCCCAGCATTTT. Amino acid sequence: CASSLQGLQPQHF.

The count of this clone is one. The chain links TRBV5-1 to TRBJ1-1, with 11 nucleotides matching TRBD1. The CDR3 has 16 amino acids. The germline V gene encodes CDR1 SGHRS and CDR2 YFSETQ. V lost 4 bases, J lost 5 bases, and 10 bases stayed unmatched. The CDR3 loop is CASSLEAGQGGTEAFF. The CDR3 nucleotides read TGCGCCAGCAGCCTGGAAGCGGGACAGGGGGGAACTGAAGCTTTCTTT.